This TCR beta chain emerged from a study of shared T cell receptors in the human thymus. This clone was counted a few times. Libraries were prepared by immunoSEQ multiplex PCR; TCRdb keeps only in-frame clonotypes and omits some of them. Of hundreds of thousands of clones listed, 88% are singletons. V was cut by 5 bases and J by 2 bases, with 16 bases left in between. This CDR3 comprises 16 residues. Germline V gene data show CDR1 as MDHEN and CDR2 as SYDVKM. These same records also appear under a second study, on human thymus T cells. This second report adds: Corrective heart surgery yielded the resections from which the thymus tissue came. Related research found strongly overlapping thymic repertoires in unrelated individuals.

The V call is TRBV28, the J call TRBJ1-5, with D perhaps TRBD1 (6 bases). The source is a boy under three years old with a congenital heart defect. The sample was thymocytes. The CDR3, as DNA: TGTGCCAGCAGTACCCGACAGGACCAGGGCAATCAGCCCCAGCATTTT. Translating gives CASSTRQDQGNQPQHF.